A selection of T cell receptor beta chains follows, all from one sample in a study of T cell changes during pregnancy in multiple sclerosis. Using immunoSEQ multiplex PCR, the repertoire was profiled, and TCRdb retains in-frame clones only, with some absent. Here the sample spans more than 25,000 clones, 90% to 95% being singletons. The material sequenced was peripheral blood, taken in the first trimester of pregnancy. These TCRs come from a female donor in good health, enrolled as a control in a pregnancy study. Each CDR3 is given with its conserved first and last residue. The D gene is left open where the match is weak. Clone size is not always given. Where it is, it says once, few, many or a class for expanded clones.

clone size,D gene,J gene,V gene,CDR3 DNA,CDR3 protein
-,-,TRBJ1-1,TRBV5-1,TGCGCCAGCAGCTTGGGCGCAGCCACGGGCACTGAAGCTTTCTTT,CASSLGAATGTEAFF
-,-,TRBJ1-5,TRBV27,TGTGCCAGCAGATCCACAGGGACGCATCAGCCCCAGCATTTT,CASRSTGTHQPQHF
-,TRBD2,TRBJ2-5,TRBV7-9,TGTGCCAGCAGCTTCCGGGGGGGGCAAGAGACCCAGTACTTC,CASSFRGGQETQYF
-,-,TRBJ2-4,TRBV27,TGTGCCAGCAGCACGTCTTTGTGGGAAGGGGTCAAAAACATTCAGTACTTC,CASSTSLWEGVKNIQYF
-,-,TRBJ1-5,TRBV6-6,TGTGCCCACGGGGGGTCTGGCAATCAGCCCCAGCATTTT,CAHGGSGNQPQHF
-,-,TRBJ1-1,TRBV11-1,TGTGCCAGCAGCTTAGGTGAGGGGACTGAAGTTTTCTTT,CASSLGEGTEVFF
-,TRBD2,TRBJ2-3,TRBV19,TGTGCCAGTAGGGTCCTAGCGGGAGACGGTACGCAGTATTTT,CASRVLAGDGTQYF
-,TRBD1,TRBJ1-1,TRBV5-1,TGCGCCAGCAGCTTACAGGGGGCTCAGGCGTACACTGAAGCTTTCTTT,CASSLQGAQAYTEAFF
-,-,TRBJ1-6,TRBV7-8,TGTGCCAGCAGCTTACAGTATAATTCACCCCTCCACTTT,CASSLQYNSPLHF
-,-,TRBJ1-2,TRBV2,TGTGCCAGCAGTGAAGAAATATCAGGCCCTAAGGGCTACACCTTC,CASSEEISGPKGYTF
-,TRBD1,TRBJ2-2,TRBV18,TGTGCCAGCTCGCCCAGACAGGGTGGCACCGGGGAGCTGTTTTTT,CASSPRQGGTGELFF
-,-,TRBJ1-1,TRBV20-1,TGCAGTGCTGACAGGAACACTGAAGCTTTCTTT,CSADRNTEAFF
once,-,TRBJ2-5,TRBV27,TGTGCCAGCAGAGAAACAGGGCTTTCCCAAGAGACCCAGTACTTC,CASRETGLSQETQYF
-,TRBD1,TRBJ1-2,TRBV6-6,TGTGCCACCAGGACAGGGGACTATGGCTACACCTTC,CATRTGDYGYTF
-,-,TRBJ2-3,TRBV6-5,TGTGCCAGCAGTTACAGTGGGGCTAGGGCAGATACGCAGTATTTT,CASSYSGARADTQYF
once,-,TRBJ1-5,TRBV12-5,TGTGCTAGTGGTTTGGGCGGCAGCAATCAGCCCCAGCATTTT,CASGLGGSNQPQHF
-,TRBD1,TRBJ2-4,TRBV7-8,TGTGCCAGCAGCCCCGCAGTCTACGGGCAGGGGGTAGCCAAAAACATTCAGTACTTC,CASSPAVYGQGVAKNIQYF
-,TRBD1,TRBJ1-1,TRBV6-1,TGTGCCAGCAGTGGCCGGGACAGGGGGCCAGAAGCTTTCTTT,CASSGRDRGPEAFF
-,-,TRBJ2-2,TRBV19,TGTGCCAGTAGGGGGACTTCCTTGGGGGAGCTGTTTTTT,CASRGTSLGELFF
-,-,TRBJ2-6,TRBV27,TGTGCCAGCAGTTTAGTCAGGCTAAGTGGGGCCAACGTCCTGACTTTC,CASSLVRLSGANVLTF
-,TRBD1,TRBJ2-7,TRBV19,TGTGCCAGTAGTATCGCGACAGGGGGCCCCTACGAGCAGTACTTC,CASSIATGGPYEQYF
-,-,TRBJ1-1,TRBV7-9,TGTGCCAGCAGCCCAAACAGGGCACGGAACACTGAAGCTTTCTTT,CASSPNRARNTEAFF
-,-,TRBJ2-2,TRBV5-1,TGCGCCAGCAGCTTGAGGGGCCTTGACACCGGGGAGCTGTTTTTT,CASSLRGLDTGELFF
-,-,TRBJ2-7,TRBV11-2,TGTGCCAGCAGCTTAGGCAGGGGCGAGCAGTACTTC,CASSLGRGEQYF
-,TRBD2,TRBJ2-3,TRBV6-5,TGTGCCAGCAGCTACACAAAAGCGGGAGTGCAAGATACGCAGTATTTT,CASSYTKAGVQDTQYF
-,TRBD1,TRBJ1-1,TRBV29-1,TGCAGCGTGGATAGGACAGGCCAGCGGACTGAAGCTTTCTTT,CSVDRTGQRTEAFF
-,TRBD1,TRBJ2-3,TRBV7-9,TGTGCCAGCAGCTTCTCCGGGACAGGGGGCGAGTATGGGACAGATACGCAGTATTTT,CASSFSGTGGEYGTDTQYF
-,TRBD2,TRBJ2-1,TRBV10-3,TGTGCCATCAGGGCAGCGGGAGTAGGGAATGAGCAGTTCTTC,CAIRAAGVGNEQFF
-,-,TRBJ2-7,TRBV7-2,TGTGCCAGCAGCTTAGTCGGGTCCTCCTACGAGCAGTACTTC,CASSLVGSSYEQYF
-,TRBD2,TRBJ2-1,TRBV25-1,TGTGCCAGCAGTGAAACTAGCGGGCGAAACTACAATGAGCAGTTCTTC,CASSETSGRNYNEQFF
once,-,TRBJ1-1,TRBV19,TGTGCCAGTAGTATAAAAGGGGTGGCCACTGAAGCTTTCTTT,CASSIKGVATEAFF
-,TRBD1,TRBJ1-3,TRBV29-1,TGCAGCGTTTCCTCCTCAGGGGGCTCCATATATTTT,CSVSSSGGSIYF
few,TRBD1,TRBJ2-7,TRBV27,TGTGCCAGCAGTCCCCGGACAGGAGCCTACGAGCAGTACTTC,CASSPRTGAYEQYF
-,TRBD2,TRBJ2-1,TRBV6-4,TGTGCCAGCAGTGCGGCAGCGGGGGGAAACAATGAGCAGTTCTTC,CASSAAAGGNNEQFF
-,TRBD1,TRBJ2-5,TRBV5-1,TGCGCCAGCAGCCCTTGGACAGGGGGCCTTCAAGAGACCCAGTACTTC,CASSPWTGGLQETQYF
-,-,TRBJ1-3,TRBV6-5,TGTGCCAGCAGTTCGCAGGGGCTCAAGGCTGGAAACACCATATATTTT,CASSSQGLKAGNTIYF
-,-,TRBJ1-5,TRBV4-1,TGCGCCAGCAGCCAAGGGAACAGGGTGGAGCCCCAGCATTTT,CASSQGNRVEPQHF